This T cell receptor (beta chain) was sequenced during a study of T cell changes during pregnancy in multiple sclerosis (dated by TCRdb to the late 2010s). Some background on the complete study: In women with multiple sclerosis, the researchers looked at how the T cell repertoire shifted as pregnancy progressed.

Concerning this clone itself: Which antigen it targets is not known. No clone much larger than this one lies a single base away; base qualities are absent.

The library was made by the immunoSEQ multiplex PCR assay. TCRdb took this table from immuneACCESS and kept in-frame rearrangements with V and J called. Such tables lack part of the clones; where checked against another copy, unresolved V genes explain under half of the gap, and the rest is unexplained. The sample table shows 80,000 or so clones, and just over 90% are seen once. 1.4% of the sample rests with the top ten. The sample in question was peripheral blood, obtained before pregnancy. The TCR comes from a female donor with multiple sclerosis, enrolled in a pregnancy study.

CDR3 sequence: CASSPKTGLADAKNIQYF. The DNA is as follows: TGCGCCAGCAGCCCCAAGACTGGACTAGCGGACGCCAAAAACATTCAGTACTTC. The rearranged chain carries TRBV4-1 and TRBJ2-4; 10 bases in the middle match TRBD2. The CDR3 sequence holds 18 residues, the cysteine and phenylalanine included. This entry keeps only the CDR3 DNA: 54 bases, framed from base 1. Via the germline V gene, CDR1 is MGHRA and CDR2 YSYEKL. Germline trimming amounts to 4 bases on V and 1 base on J, with 10 as the count of junction bases outside the gene matches.